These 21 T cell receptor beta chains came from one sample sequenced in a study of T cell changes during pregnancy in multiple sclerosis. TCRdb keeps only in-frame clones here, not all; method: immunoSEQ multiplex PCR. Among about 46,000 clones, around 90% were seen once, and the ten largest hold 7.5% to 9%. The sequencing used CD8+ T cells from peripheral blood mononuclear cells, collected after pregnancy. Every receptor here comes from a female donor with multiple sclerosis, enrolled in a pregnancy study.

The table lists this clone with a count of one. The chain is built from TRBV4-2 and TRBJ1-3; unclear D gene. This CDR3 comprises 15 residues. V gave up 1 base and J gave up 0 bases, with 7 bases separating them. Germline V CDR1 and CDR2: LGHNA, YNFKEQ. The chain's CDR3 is CASSQGLGSGNTIYF. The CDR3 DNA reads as TGTGCCAGCAGCCAAGGACTGGGCTCTGGAAACACCATATATTTT.

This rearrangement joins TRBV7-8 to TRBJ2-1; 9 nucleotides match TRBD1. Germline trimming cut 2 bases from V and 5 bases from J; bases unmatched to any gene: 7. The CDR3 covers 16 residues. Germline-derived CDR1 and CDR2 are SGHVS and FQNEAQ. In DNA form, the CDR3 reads TGTGCCAGCAGCTTACCCCGGGACAGGGTTAACAATGAGCAGTTCTTC. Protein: CASSLPRDRVNNEQFF.

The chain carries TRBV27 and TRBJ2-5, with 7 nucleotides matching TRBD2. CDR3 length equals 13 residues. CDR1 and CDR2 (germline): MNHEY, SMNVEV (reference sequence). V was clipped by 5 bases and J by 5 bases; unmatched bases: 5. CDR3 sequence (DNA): TGTGCCAGCAGTGGACTAGTCCGCGAGACCCAGTACTTC. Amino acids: CASSGLVRETQYF.

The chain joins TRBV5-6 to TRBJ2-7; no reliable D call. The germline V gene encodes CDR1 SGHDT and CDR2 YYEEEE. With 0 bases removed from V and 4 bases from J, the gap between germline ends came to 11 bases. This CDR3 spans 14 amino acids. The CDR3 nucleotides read TGTGCCAGCAGCTTGGCCATGACACCTTACGAGCAGTACTTC. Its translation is CASSLAMTPYEQYF.

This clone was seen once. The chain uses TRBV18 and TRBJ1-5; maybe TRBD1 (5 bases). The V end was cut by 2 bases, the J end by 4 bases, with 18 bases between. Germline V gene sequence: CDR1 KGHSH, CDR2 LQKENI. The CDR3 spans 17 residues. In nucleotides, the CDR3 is TGTGCCAGCTCACCAAATGGGGGAGGGCTGGGGAATCAGCCCCAGCATTTT. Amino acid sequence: CASSPNGGGLGNQPQHF.

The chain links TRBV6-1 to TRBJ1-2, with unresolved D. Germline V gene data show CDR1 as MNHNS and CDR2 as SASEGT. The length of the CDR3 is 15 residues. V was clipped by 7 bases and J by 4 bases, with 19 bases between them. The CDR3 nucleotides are TGTGCCAGCAATGCGAGGGTGTCGAGGACCTATGGCTACACCTTC. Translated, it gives CASNARVSRTYGYTF.

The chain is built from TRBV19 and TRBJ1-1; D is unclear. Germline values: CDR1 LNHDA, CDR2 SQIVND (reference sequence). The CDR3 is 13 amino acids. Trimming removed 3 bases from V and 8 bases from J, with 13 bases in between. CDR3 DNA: TGTGCCAGTAGTATGGTTCCAGGAGGGGAAGCTTTCTTT. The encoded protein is CASSMVPGGEAFF.

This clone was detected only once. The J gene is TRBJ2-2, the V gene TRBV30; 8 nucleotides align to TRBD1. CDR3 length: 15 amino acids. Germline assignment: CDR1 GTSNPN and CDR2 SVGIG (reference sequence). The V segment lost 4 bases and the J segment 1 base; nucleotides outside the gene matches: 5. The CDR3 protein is CAWNSGQENTGELFF. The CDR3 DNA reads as TGTGCCTGGAACTCGGGACAGGAGAACACCGGGGAGCTGTTTTTT. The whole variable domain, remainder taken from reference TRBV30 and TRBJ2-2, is SQTIHQWPATLVQPVGSPLSLECTVEGTSNPNLYWYRQAAGRGLQLLFYSVGIGQISSEVPQNLSASRPQDRQFILSSKKLLLSDSGFYLCAWNSGQENTGELFFGEGSRLTVL.

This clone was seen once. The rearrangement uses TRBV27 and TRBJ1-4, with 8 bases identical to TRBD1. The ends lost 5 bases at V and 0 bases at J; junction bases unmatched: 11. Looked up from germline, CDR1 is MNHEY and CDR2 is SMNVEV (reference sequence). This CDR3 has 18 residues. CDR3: CASSPRGQDIATNEKLFF. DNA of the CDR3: TGTGCCAGCAGTCCTAGGGGACAGGACATTGCAACTAATGAAAAACTGTTTTTT.

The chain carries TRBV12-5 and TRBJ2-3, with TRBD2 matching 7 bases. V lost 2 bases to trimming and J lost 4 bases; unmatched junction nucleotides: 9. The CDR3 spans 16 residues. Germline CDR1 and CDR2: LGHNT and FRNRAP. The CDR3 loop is CASGLTGGGSADTQYF. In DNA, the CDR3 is TGTGCTAGTGGTTTGACTGGTGGCGGGAGCGCAGATACGCAGTATTTT.

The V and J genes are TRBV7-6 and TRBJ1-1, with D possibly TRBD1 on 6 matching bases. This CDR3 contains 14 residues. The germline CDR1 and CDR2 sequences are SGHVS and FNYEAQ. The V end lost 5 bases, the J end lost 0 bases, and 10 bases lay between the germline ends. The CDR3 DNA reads TGTGCCAGCAGCAGGGGGGGAGTGAACACTGAAGCTTTCTTT. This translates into CASSRGGVNTEAFF.

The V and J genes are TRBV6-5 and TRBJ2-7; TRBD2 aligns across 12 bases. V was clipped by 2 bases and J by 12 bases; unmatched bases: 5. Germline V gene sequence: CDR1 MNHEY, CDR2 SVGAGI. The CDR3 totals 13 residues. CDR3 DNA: TGTGCCAGCAGTTACGGGACTAGCGGGTATTCGTACTTC. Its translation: CASSYGTSGYSYF.

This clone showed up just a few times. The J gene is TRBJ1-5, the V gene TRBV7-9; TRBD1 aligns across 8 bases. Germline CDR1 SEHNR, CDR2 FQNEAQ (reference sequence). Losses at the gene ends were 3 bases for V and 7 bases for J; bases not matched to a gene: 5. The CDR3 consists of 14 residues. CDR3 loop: CASSLTGAGQPQHF. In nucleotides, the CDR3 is TGTGCCAGCAGCTTGACAGGGGCTGGGCAGCCCCAGCATTTT.

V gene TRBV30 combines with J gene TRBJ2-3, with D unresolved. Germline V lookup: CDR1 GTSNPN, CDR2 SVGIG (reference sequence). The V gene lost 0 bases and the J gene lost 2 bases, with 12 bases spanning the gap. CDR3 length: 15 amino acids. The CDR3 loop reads CAWSVRVYYTDTQYF. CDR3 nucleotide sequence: TGTGCCTGGAGTGTACGGGTCTATTACACAGATACGCAGTATTTT.

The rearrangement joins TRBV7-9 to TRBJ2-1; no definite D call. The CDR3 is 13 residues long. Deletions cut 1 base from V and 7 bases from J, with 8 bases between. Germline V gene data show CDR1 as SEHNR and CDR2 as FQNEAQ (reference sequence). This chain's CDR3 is CASSLVSRNEQFF. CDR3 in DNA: TGTGCCAGCAGCTTAGTATCGCGAAATGAGCAGTTCTTC. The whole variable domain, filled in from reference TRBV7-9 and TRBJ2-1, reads DTGVSQNPRHKITKRGQNVTFRCDPISEHNRLYWYRQTLGQGPEFLTYFQNEAQLEKSRLLSDRFSAERPKGSFSTLEIQRTEQGDSAMYLCASSLVSRNEQFFGPGTRLTVL.

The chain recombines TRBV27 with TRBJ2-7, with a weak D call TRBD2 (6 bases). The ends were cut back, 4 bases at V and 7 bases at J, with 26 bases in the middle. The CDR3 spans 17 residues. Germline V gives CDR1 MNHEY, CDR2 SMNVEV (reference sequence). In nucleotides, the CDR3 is TGTGCCAGCAGTTGGGGGGTACCGGCCGCCCGAAGTGGAGAGCAGTACTTC. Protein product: CASSWGVPAARSGEQYF.

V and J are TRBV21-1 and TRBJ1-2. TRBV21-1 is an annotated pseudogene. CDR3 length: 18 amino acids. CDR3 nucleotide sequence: TGTGCCAGCAGCAAAGTGCCCCGGCGATCCGGGTCTAACTATGGCTACACCTTC. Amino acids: CASSKVPRRSGSNYGYTF.

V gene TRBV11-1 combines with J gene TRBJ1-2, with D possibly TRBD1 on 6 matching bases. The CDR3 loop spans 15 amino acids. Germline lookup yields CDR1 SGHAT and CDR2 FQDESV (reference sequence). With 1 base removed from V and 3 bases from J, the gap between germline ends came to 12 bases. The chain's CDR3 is CASSLDGGRYYGYTF. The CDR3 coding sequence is TGTGCCAGCAGCTTAGATGGGGGCAGGTACTATGGCTACACCTTC.

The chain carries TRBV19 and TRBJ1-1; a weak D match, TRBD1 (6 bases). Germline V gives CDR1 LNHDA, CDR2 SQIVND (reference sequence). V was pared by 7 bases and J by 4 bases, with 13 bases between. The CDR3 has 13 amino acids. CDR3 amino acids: CASKKGGVTEAFF. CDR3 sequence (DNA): TGTGCCAGTAAGAAAGGGGGGGTCACTGAAGCTTTCTTT.

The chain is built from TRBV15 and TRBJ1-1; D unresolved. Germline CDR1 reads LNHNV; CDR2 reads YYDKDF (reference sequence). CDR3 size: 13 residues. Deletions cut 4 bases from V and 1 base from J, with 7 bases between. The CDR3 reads CATSTHGNTEAFF. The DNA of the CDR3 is TGTGCCACCAGCACGCACGGGAACACTGAAGCTTTCTTT. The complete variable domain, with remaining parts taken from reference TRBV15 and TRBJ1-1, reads DAMVIQNPRYQVTQFGKPVTLSCSQTLNHNVMYWYQQKSSQAPKLLFHYYDKDFNNEADTPDNFQSRRPNTSFCFLDIRSPGLGDTAMYLCATSTHGNTEAFFGQGTRLTVV.

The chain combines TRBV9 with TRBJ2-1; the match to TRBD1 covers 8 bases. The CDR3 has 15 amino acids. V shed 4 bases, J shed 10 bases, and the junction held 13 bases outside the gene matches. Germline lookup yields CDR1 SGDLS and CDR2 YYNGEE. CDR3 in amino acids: CASSPSGGRGVEQFF. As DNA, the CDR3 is TGTGCCAGCAGCCCTTCAGGGGGCCGGGGAGTCGAGCAGTTCTTC.